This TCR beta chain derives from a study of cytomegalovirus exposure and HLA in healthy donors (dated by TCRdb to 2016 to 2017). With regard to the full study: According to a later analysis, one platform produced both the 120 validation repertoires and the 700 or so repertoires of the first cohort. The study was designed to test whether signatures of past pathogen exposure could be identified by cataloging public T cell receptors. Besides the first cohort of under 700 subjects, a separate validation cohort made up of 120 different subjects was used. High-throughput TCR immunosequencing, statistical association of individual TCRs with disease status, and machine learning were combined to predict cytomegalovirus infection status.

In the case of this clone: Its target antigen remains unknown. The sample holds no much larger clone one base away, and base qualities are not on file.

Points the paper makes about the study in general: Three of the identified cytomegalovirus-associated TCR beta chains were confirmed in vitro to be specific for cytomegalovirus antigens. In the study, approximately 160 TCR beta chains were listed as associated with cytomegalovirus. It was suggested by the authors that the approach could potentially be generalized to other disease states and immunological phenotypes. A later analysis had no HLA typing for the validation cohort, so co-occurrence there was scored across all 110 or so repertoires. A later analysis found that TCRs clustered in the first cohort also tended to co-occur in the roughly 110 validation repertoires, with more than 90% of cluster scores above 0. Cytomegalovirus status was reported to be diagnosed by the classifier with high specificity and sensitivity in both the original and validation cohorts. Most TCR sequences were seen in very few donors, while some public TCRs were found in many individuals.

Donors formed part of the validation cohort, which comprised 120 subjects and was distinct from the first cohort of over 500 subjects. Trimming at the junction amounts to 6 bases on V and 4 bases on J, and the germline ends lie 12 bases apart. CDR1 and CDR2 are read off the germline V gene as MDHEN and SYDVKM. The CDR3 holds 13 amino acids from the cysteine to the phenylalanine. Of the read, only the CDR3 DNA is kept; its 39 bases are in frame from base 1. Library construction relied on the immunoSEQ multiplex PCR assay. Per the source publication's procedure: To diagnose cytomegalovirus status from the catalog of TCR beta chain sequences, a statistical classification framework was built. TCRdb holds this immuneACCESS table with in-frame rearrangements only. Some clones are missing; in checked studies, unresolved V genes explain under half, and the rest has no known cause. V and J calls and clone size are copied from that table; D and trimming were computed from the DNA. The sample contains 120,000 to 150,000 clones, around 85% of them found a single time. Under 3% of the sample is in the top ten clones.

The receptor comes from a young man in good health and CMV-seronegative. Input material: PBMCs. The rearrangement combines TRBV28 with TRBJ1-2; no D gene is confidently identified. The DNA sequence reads TGTGCCAGCAGCAAGCCCCCTCGCTATGGCTACACCTTC. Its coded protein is CASSKPPRYGYTF.